Below are 16 T cell receptor beta chains sequenced from a single sample in a study of control samples from healthy donors and cancer patients. Libraries were prepared by immunoSEQ multiplex PCR; TCRdb keeps only in-frame clonotypes and omits some of them. The data show around 67,000 clones, approximately 89% seen once. Sequenced material: PBMCs. The origin of the receptors is a man in his 60s with colorectal cancer.

This clone was detected a few times. The CDR3 nucleotides read TGTGCCAGCAGCAGCCCGGGACAGGGGCTATCCTATAGCGAGCAGTACTTC. This sequence encodes CASSSPGQGLSYSEQYF. V usage is TRBV6-2 or TRBV6-3 and J usage is TRBJ2-7, with 10 bases lining up with TRBD1. The CDR3 spans 17 residues. The V gene's germline CDR1 is MNHEY and CDR2 SVGEGT. Trimming removed 6 bases from V and 6 bases from J; junction bases left unmatched: 17.

The chain combines TRBV7-2 with TRBJ1-2; no clear D. Germline V gene lookup returns CDR1 SGHTA and CDR2 FQGNSA. V lost 1 base and J lost 0, with 6 bases in between. The CDR3 consists of 14 residues. The CDR3 loop reads CASSLVAANYGYTF. The CDR3 nucleotides read TGTGCCAGCAGCTTAGTGGCAGCTAACTATGGCTACACCTTC.

V gene TRBV6-5 combines with J gene TRBJ1-4, with no clear D. Germline V gene sequence: CDR1 MNHEY, CDR2 SVGAGI. There are 15 residues in the CDR3. Trimming pared 8 bases from V and 4 bases from J, leaving 17 bases between. CDR3 residues: CASHGMGSGNEKLFF. The CDR3 DNA is TGTGCCAGCCACGGTATGGGGTCGGGTAATGAAAAACTGTTTTTT.

This sequence joins TRBV5-5 and TRBJ2-5; 7 bases map to TRBD1. The CDR3 runs 15 residues. V lost 2 bases and J lost 1; bases outside the gene matches: 5. CDR1 is SGHKS, CDR2 YYEKEE, per germline (reference sequence). The CDR3 bases are TGTGCCAGCAGCTTAGGGACAGAAACCCAAGAGACCCAGTACTTC. Its translation is CASSLGTETQETQYF. The full variable domain, completed using reference TRBV5-5 and TRBJ2-5, is DAGVTQSPTHLIKTRGQQVTLRCSPISGHKSVSWYQQVLGQGPQFIFQYYEKEERGRGNFPDRFSARQFPNYSSELNVNALLLGDSALYLCASSLGTETQETQYFGPGTRLLVL.

This clone came up once. The CDR3 loop is CATSRDNGKETQYF. Here the CDR3 DNA reads TGTGCCACCAGCAGAGATAACGGCAAAGAGACCCAGTACTTC. This sequence joins TRBV15 and TRBJ2-5; D remains unclear. Trimming stripped 0 bases from V and 3 bases from J, with 8 bases between. Germline loops: CDR1 LNHNV, CDR2 YYDKDF (reference sequence). The CDR3 spans 14 residues. The full variable domain, rest sourced from reference TRBV15 and TRBJ2-5, is DAMVIQNPRYQVTQFGKPVTLSCSQTLNHNVMYWYQQKSSQAPKLLFHYYDKDFNNEADTPDNFQSRRPNTSFCFLDIRSPGLGDTAMYLCATSRDNGKETQYFGPGTRLLVL.

This rearrangement joins TRBV7-2 to TRBJ2-1, with TRBD2 matching over 10 bases. Germline V gives CDR1 SGHTA, CDR2 FQGNSA. This CDR3 region has 15 residues. V dropped 4 bases and J dropped 8; count of bases not matched to a gene: 8. The CDR3 loop is CASSSQAGGPYEQFF. The DNA of the CDR3 is TGTGCCAGCAGCTCCCAAGCGGGGGGGCCATATGAGCAGTTCTTC.

The rearrangement links TRBV6-5 to TRBJ1-5, with TRBD1 as a possible D gene (5 bases). CDR3 length: 14 residues. Per the germline V gene, CDR1 is MNHEY and CDR2 is SVGAGI. With 4 bases removed from V and 4 bases from J, the gap between germline ends came to 11 bases. Written as DNA, the CDR3 is TGTGCCAGCAGTTCCCGGGGGAAAAATCAGCCCCAGCATTTT. It codes for CASSSRGKNQPQHF.

The chain is built from TRBV6-2 or TRBV6-3 and TRBJ2-3; D is unresolved. The CDR3 runs 15 residues. Germline V gives CDR1 MNHEY, CDR2 SVGEGT. The V and J ends lost 3 bases and 0 bases respectively, with 10 bases between them. The CDR3 nucleotides read TGTGCCAGCAGTTATTATTTGGACAGCACAGATACGCAGTATTTT. It codes for CASSYYLDSTDTQYF.

V and J are TRBV5-1 and TRBJ2-3; D is unresolved. V lost 0 bases and J 2 bases, leaving 1 base between the germline ends. The CDR3 contains 12 residues. Germline CDR1 reads SGHRS; CDR2 reads YFSETQ. CDR3 sequence: CASSLVTDTQYF. CDR3 bases: TGCGCCAGCAGCTTGGTCACAGATACGCAGTATTTT.

The chain recombines TRBV29-1 with TRBJ1-1; D is unresolved. The V end was cut by 6 bases, the J end by 4 bases, with 9 bases between. The germline gives CDR1 SQVTM, CDR2 ANQGSEA. The CDR3 runs 11 residues. DNA of the CDR3: TGCAGCGTAGCGGGTGCCACTGAAGCTTTCTTT. Its translation: CSVAGATEAFF.

The table lists this clone with a count of one. The gene calls are TRBV5-1 and TRBJ2-3, with D perhaps matching TRBD2 (5 bases). This CDR3 is 15 amino acids long. Germline V gene sequence: CDR1 SGHRS, CDR2 YFSETQ. Trimming cost V 4 bases and J 1 base, with 13 bases left between them. The CDR3 bases are TGCGCCAGCAGCGCCGCGGAGGTGGGCACAGATACGCAGTATTTT. Translated, it gives CASSAAEVGTDTQYF. Combining the CDR3 with reference TRBV5-1 and TRBJ2-3 gives the whole variable domain KAGVTQTPRYLIKTRGQQVTLSCSPISGHRSVSWYQQTPGQGLQFLFEYFSETQRNKGNFPGRFSGRQFSNSRSEMNVSTLELGDSALYLCASSAAEVGTDTQYFGPGTRLTVL.

The rearrangement uses TRBV13 and TRBJ1-1, with unresolved D. Trimming stripped 0 bases from V and 2 bases from J, with 13 bases between. The CDR3 runs to 16 residues. The germline gives CDR1 PRHDT, CDR2 FYEKMQ (reference sequence). CDR3 region: CASSLGGDPKNTEAFF. The CDR3 bases are TGTGCCAGCAGCTTAGGAGGTGACCCCAAAAACACTGAAGCTTTCTTT.

The chain carries TRBV12-3 or TRBV12-4 and TRBJ2-3; unclear D gene. Trimming stripped 4 bases from V and 3 bases from J, with 8 bases between. The CDR3 is 13 residues long. CDR3 nucleotide sequence: TGTGCCAGCAGTTGGCCCGGGACAGATACGCAGTATTTT. Protein: CASSWPGTDTQYF.

The CDR3 region has the DNA TGTGCCAGCAGTCCCGCCAGAAGACCGGGTTCCTACACCTTC. Protein sequence: CASSPARRPGSYTF. The chain employs TRBV27 and TRBJ1-2; D is unclear. Trimming removed 5 bases at V and 10 bases at J, with 20 bases between. CDR1 is MNHEY and CDR2 is SMNVEV in the germline V gene (reference sequence). CDR3 length equals 14 residues.

The V call is TRBV19, the J call TRBJ1-5; 9 nucleotides agree with TRBD1. Trimming cost V 3 bases and J 3 bases; bases outside gene matches: 15. The germline V gene encodes CDR1 LNHDA and CDR2 SQIVND (reference sequence). There are 19 residues in the CDR3. CDR3 nucleotide sequence: TGTGCCAGTAGTATTGGGATCCGGTGGGACAGGGTAAACAATCAGCCCCAGCATTTT. This sequence encodes CASSIGIRWDRVNNQPQHF.

The chain carries TRBV19 and TRBJ2-2; D call uncertain. The CDR3 runs to 14 residues. Trimming stripped 5 bases from V and 0 bases from J, with 7 bases between. From germline, CDR1 is LNHDA and CDR2 SQIVND (reference sequence). The CDR3 spells CASSFSSNTGELFF. Written as DNA, the CDR3 is TGTGCCAGTAGTTTCTCCTCGAACACCGGGGAGCTGTTTTTT. Looking up the rest from reference TRBV19 and TRBJ2-2 gives the full variable domain: DGGITQSPKYLFRKEGQNVTLSCEQNLNHDAMYWYRQDPGQGLRLIYYSQIVNDFQKGDIAEGYSVSREKKESFPLTVTSAQKNPTAFYLCASSFSSNTGELFFGEGSRLTVL.